The 4 T cell receptor beta chains reported below all come from one sample, sequenced in a study of OX40 agonist ivuxolimab in advanced cancers. Data came from immunoSEQ multiplex PCR; TCRdb stores just in-frame clones and leaves some out. The sample carries tens of thousands of clones, 86% recorded once. Sequences were derived from CD4+ or CD8+ T cells sorted from blood, sampled in a trial of the OX40 agonist ivuxolimab. The receptors shown here come from an adult with an advanced solid tumor such as melanoma, head and neck, liver or kidney cancer.

CDR3 residues: CASSQADLGQYEQYF. The DNA for the CDR3 is TGCGCCAGCAGCCAAGCGGACCTGGGACAATACGAGCAGTACTTC. The rearrangement uses TRBV4-1 and TRBJ2-7; possible D gene TRBD1, 6 bases. Trimming shortened V by 1 base and J by 4 bases, and 14 bases separated the two germline ends. This CDR3 has 15 residues. Germline CDR1 reads MGHRA; CDR2 reads YSYEKL.

The chain carries TRBV27 and TRBJ1-2, with 7 nucleotides matching TRBD1. Germline lookup yields CDR1 MNHEY and CDR2 SMNVEV (reference sequence). The CDR3 is made up of 13 amino acids. Trimming at V came to 7 bases and at J to 7 bases, leaving 9 bases not matched to a gene. The CDR3 reads CASKAGGLSGYTF. The CDR3 coding sequence is TGTGCCAGCAAGGCAGGGGGGTTAAGTGGCTACACCTTC.

As DNA, the CDR3 is TGTGCCAGCAGCCCCACTACCAGGCAGGGGGAGACCCAGTACTTC. Residues: CASSPTTRQGETQYF. The chain carries TRBV9 and TRBJ2-5, with a tentative D call TRBD1 (6 bases). The germline V gene has CDR1 SGDLS and CDR2 YYNGEE. CDR3 length: 15 residues. The germline V and J ends were trimmed by 4 bases and 5 bases, with 18 bases remaining between them.

The chain has TRBV9 and TRBJ2-1, with 8 bases that match TRBD2. Germline loops: CDR1 SGDLS, CDR2 YYNGEE. The CDR3 runs to 16 residues. V trimming: 0 bases; J trimming: 7 bases; junction bases outside the gene matches: 9. CDR3 bases: TGTGCCAGCAGCGTAGGGAGCGGGAGAGTTGAGAATGAGCAGTTCTTC. Translation: CASSVGSGRVENEQFF.